This T cell receptor (beta chain) was retrieved from a study of T cell clonotyping in hematopoietic cell transplantation. Notes on the study in general: At the given depth, recipient repertoires were over 97% de novo clonotypes. CD4 and CD8 repertoire contributions could not be separated without sorting. After transplant, recipient diversity fell while pathologically expanded clonotypes grew through day 180. Broader posttransplant TCR repertoire diversity was predicted by graft donor and pretransplant recipient Inverse Simpson Index values.

Clones were read by immunoSEQ multiplex PCR, and TCRdb kept only the in-frame ones, dropping some. The sample has fewer than 20,000 clones; 71% are singletons. In the case of this clone: What it recognizes is unknown.

The germline V gene encodes CDR1 SGHDT and CDR2 YYEEEE. This CDR3 region has 14 residues. With V trimmed by 0 bases and J by 11 bases, 9 bases remained unmatched. The chain has TRBV5-6 and TRBJ1-1; TRBD1 matches at 8 bases. This sequence originates from a woman between 55 and 75 years old in good health. Some clones in this sample may be carry-over from other donors' samples. The sequencing sample was made of peripheral blood mononuclear cells. DNA of the CDR3: TGTGCCAGCAGCTTGGACAGGGGGTTGGCAGGGGCTTTCTTT. It is translated as CASSLDRGLAGAFF.